Below, one T cell receptor (beta chain) is given with its context. Its antigen is undetermined. CD45RO/CCR7/CD25/CD127/CD95/CD27 staining was used to isolate CD4+ naive, central memory, regulatory and stem cell-like memory cells by sorting. This sample stems from a study of beta chain features in type 1 diabetes. Broader study findings: Highly expressing activated T cells could be over-counted with a cDNA template. The VDJ junctions of type 1 diabetes patients carried fewer insertions and more deletions. Naive, central memory and Treg TCRB repertoires appeared more alike in patients than in healthy donors.

The whole isolated RNA underwent reverse transcription, so sequencing captured expressed TCRB transcripts. Profiling relied on immunoSEQ multiplex PCR, and the TCRdb table lists in-frame clones only, not all of them. The table records around 150,000 clones, 8.1% of them present only once. Per the germline V gene, CDR1 is SGHAT and CDR2 is FQNNGV. V dropped 0 bases and J dropped 5 bases, with 4 bases sitting between them. The CDR3 is 12 residues long. Sequencing was performed on central memory CD4+ T cells from blood. V and J are TRBV11-2 and TRBJ2-5; D is ambiguous. The clonotype originates from a man aged 18-30 years in good health. CDR3 region: CASSLDRETQYF. The DNA for the CDR3 is TGTGCCAGCAGCTTAGATCGGGAGACCCAGTACTTC.